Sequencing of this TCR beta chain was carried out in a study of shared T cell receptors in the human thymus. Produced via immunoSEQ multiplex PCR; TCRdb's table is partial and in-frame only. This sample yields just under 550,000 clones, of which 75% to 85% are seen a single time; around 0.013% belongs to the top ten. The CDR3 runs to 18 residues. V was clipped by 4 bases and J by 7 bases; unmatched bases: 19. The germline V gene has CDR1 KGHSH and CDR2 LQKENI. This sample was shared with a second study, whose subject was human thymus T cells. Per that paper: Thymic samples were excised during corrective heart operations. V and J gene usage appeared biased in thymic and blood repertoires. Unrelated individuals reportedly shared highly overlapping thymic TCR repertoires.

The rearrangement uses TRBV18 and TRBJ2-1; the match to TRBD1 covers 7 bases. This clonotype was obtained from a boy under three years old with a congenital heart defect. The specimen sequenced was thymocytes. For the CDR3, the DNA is TGTGCCAGCTCACGTACCGGGACAGTCCCCTTCGCGAGAAATGAGCAGTTCTTC. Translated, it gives CASSRTGTVPFARNEQFF.